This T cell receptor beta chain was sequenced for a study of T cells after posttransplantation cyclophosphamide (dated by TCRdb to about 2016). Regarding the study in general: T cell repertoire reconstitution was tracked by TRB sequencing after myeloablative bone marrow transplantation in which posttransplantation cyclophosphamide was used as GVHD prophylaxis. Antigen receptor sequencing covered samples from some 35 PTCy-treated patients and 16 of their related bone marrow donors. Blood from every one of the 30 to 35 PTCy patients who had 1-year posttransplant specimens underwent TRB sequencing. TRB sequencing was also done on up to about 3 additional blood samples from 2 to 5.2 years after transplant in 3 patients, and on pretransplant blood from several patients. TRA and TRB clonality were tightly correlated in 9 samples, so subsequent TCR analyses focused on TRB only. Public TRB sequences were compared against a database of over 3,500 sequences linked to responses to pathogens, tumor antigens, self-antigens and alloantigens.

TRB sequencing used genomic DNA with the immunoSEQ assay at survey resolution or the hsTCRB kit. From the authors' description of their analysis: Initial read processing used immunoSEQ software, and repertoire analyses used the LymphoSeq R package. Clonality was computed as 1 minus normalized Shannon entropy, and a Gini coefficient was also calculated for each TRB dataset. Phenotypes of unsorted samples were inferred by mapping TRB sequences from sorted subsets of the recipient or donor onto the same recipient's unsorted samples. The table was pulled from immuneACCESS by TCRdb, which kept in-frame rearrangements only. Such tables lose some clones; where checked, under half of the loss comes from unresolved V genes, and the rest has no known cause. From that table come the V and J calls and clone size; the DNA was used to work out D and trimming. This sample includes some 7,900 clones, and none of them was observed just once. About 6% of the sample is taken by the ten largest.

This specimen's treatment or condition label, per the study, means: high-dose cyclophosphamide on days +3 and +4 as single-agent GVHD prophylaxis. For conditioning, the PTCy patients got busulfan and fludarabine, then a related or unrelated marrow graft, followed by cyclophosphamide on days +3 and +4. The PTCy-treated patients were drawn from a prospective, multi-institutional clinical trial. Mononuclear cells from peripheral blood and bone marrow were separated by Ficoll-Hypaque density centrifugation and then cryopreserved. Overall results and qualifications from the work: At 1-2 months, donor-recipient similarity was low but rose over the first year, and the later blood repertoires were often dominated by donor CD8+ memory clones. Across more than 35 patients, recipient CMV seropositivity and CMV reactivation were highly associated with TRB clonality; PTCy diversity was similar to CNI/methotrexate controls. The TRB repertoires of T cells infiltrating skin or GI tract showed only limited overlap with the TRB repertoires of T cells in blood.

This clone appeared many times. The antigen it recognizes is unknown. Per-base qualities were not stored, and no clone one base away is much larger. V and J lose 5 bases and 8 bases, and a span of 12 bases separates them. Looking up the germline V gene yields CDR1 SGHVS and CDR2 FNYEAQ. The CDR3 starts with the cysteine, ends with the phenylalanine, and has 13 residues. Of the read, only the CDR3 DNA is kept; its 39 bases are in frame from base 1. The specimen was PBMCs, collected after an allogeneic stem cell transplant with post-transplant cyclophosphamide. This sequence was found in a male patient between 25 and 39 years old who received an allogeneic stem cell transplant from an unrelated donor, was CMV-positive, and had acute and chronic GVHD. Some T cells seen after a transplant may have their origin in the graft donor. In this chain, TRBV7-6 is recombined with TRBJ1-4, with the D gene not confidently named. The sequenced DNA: TGTGCCAGCAGCCCCAAACCCCGGGAAAAACTGTTTTTT. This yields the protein CASSPKPREKLFF.